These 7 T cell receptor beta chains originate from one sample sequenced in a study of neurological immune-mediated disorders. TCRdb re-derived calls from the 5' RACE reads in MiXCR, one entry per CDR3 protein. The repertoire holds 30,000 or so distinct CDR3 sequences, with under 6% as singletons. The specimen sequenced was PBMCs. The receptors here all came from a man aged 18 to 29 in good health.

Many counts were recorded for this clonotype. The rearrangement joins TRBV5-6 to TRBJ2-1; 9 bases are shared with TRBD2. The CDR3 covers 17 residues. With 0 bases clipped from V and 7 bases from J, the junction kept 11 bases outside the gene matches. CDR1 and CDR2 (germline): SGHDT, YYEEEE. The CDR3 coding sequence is TGTGCCAGCAGCTTGGCCTTGTCAGCGGGGGGCCCTAATGAGCAGTTCTTC. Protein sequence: CASSLALSAGGPNEQFF.

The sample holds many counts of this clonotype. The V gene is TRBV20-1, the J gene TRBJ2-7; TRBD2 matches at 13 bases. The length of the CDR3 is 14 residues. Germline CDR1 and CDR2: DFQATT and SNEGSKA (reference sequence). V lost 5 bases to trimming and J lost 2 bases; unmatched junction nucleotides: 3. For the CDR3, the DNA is TGCAGTGCTCCGGGACTAGCGGGGACCTACGAGCAGTACTTC. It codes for CSAPGLAGTYEQYF.

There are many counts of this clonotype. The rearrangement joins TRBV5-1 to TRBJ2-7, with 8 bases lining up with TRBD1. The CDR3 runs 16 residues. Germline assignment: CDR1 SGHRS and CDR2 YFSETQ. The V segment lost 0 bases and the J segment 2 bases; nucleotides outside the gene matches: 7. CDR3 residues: CASSLAGQGATYEQYF. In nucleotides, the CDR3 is TGCGCCAGCAGCTTGGCCGGACAGGGAGCCACCTACGAGCAGTACTTC.

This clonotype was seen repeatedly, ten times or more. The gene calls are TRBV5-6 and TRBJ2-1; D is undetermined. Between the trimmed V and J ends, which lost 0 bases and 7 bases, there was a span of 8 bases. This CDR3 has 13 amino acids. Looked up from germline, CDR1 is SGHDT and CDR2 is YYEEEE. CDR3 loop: CASSLGLRNEQFF. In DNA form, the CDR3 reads TGTGCCAGCAGCTTGGGACTGCGGAATGAGCAGTTCTTC.

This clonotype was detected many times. The CDR3 here is CASSLVVGFYGYTF. The CDR3 DNA is TGCGCCAGCAGCTTGGTGGTAGGGTTCTATGGCTACACCTTC. This chain links TRBV5-1 with TRBJ1-2, with D uncertain. In germline, CDR1 is SGHRS, CDR2 YFSETQ. The CDR3 has 14 residues. V was cut by 0 bases and J by 4 bases, with 10 bases left in between. The whole variable domain, filled in from reference TRBV5-1 and TRBJ1-2, reads KAGVTQTPRYLIKTRGQQVTLSCSPISGHRSVSWYQQTPGQGLQFLFEYFSETQRNKGNFPGRFSGRQFSNSRSEMNVSTLELGDSALYLCASSLVVGFYGYTFGSGTRLTVV.

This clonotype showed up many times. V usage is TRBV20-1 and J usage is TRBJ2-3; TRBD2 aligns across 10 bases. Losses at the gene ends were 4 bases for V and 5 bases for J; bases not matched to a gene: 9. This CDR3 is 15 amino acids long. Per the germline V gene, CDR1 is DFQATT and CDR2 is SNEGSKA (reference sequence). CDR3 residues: CSATVPSGGLDTQYF. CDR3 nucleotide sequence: TGCAGTGCTACAGTGCCTAGCGGGGGACTAGATACGCAGTATTTT.

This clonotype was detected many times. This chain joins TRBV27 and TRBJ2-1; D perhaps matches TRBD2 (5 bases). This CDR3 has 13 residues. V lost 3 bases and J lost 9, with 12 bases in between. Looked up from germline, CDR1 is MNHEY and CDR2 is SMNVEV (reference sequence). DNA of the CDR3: TGTGCCAGCAGTTTGAGCGGTGGGAGTGAGCAGTTCTTC. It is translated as CASSLSGGSEQFF.